These T cell receptor beta chains were read from a single sample in a study of cytomegalovirus exposure and HLA in healthy donors. Profiling relied on immunoSEQ multiplex PCR, and the TCRdb table lists in-frame clones only, not all of them. The profile covers 100,000 or so clones, with about 70% appearing a single time and 4% to 5.5% taken by the ten largest. The sample comprised PBMCs. The receptor source for this set is a young woman in good health and CMV-seropositive. Both conserved end residues are part of each CDR3. D genes are given only for firm matches. Expanded clones are given a class, and other clones once, few, many or no size at all.

d_call	clone_size	v_call	j_call	cdr3_nt	cdr3_aa
TRBD2	NA	TRBV7-9	TRBJ2-7	TGTGCCAGCAGCTCTAGCGGGAGCGCTTACGAGCAGTACTTC	CASSSSGSAYEQYF
TRBD1	few	TRBV30	TRBJ2-7	TGTGCCTGGGGGGACAGGTTGATCTACGAGCAGTACTTC	CAWGDRLIYEQYF
TRBD1	NA	TRBV10-3	TRBJ2-7	TGTGCCATCAGTGATGGACAGGGTTTTGGCGAACGGGACTACGAGCAGTACTTC	CAISDGQGFGERDYEQYF
NA	NA	TRBV5-4	TRBJ2-2	TGTGCCAGCAGCTGGGGACAAGGGCCGAACACCGGGGAGCTGTTTTTT	CASSWGQGPNTGELFF
NA	once	TRBV5-4	TRBJ2-1	TGTGCCAGCAGCTTGTCCCAGGTTGTTGAGCAGTTCTTC	CASSLSQVVEQFF
TRBD1	NA	TRBV7-3	TRBJ2-5	TGTGCCAGCAGCCCGCAGGGGGCGATTGAGACCCAGTACTTC	CASSPQGAIETQYF
NA	NA	TRBV25-1	TRBJ2-7	TGTGCCAGCAGTGAATCCCAGGGGCGAGGCTCCTACGAGCAGTACTTC	CASSESQGRGSYEQYF
TRBD1	NA	TRBV19	TRBJ2-7	TGTGCCAGTAGACAGACCGGGACAGGGGGCCGCGAGCAGTACTTC	CASRQTGTGGREQYF
TRBD1	NA	TRBV29-1	TRBJ2-5	TGCAGCGTCGGACAGGCGGAAGAGACCCAGTACTTC	CSVGQAEETQYF
NA	NA	TRBV4-3	TRBJ1-3	TGCGCCAGCAGCCAAGGTGGACACATCTCTGGAAACACCATATATTTT	CASSQGGHISGNTIYF
TRBD1	NA	TRBV28	TRBJ2-1	TGTGCCAGCAGCCTCGGGACAGGGGAAGGTAATGAGCAGTTCTTC	CASSLGTGEGNEQFF
NA	NA	TRBV7-2	TRBJ2-7	TGTGCCAGCAGCCCCGGCGGGCTAAAAAGCTACGAGCAGTACTTC	CASSPGGLKSYEQYF
NA	NA	TRBV28	TRBJ1-1	TGTGCCAGCAGTTTAGGGCAATCTTTCATGAACACTGAAACTTTCTTT	CASSLGQSFMNTETFF
NA	NA	TRBV4-2	TRBJ2-2	TGTGCCAGCAGCCATCTCGAGATTGACACCGGGGAGCTGTTTTTT	CASSHLEIDTGELFF
TRBD2	few	TRBV5-6	TRBJ2-1	TGTGCCACCCTAAAGCGGGATTCCGGCAATGAGCAGTTCTTC	CATLKRDSGNEQFF
TRBD2	NA	TRBV4-3	TRBJ2-7	TGCGCCAGCAGCCAAGCTCGGGAGGCCTCCTACGAGCAGTACTTC	CASSQAREASYEQYF
NA	NA	TRBV11-2	TRBJ2-1	TGTGCCAGCAGCTTAGTCGGGTCCTCCTACAATGAGCAGTTCTTC	CASSLVGSSYNEQFF
TRBD1	NA	TRBV5-1	TRBJ2-3	TGCGCCAGCAGCTTGGGGGGGACAGGGGTTTCAGATACGCAGTATTTT	CASSLGGTGVSDTQYF
NA	NA	TRBV27	TRBJ2-2	TGTGCCAGCCAAGCCCTAAACACCGGGGAGCTGTTTTTT	CASQALNTGELFF
NA	NA	TRBV9	TRBJ1-1	TGTGCCAGCAGCTATGACGGACAGCTGAACACTGAAGCTTTCTTT	CASSYDGQLNTEAFF
TRBD1	NA	TRBV19	TRBJ1-1	TGTGCCAGTCATGACAGGGGGAACACTGAAGCTTTCTTT	CASHDRGNTEAFF
TRBD2	NA	TRBV19	TRBJ2-5	TGTGCCACCTCGAGCGGGAGTGGGGAGACCCAGTACTTC	CATSSGSGETQYF
TRBD2	NA	TRBV6-4	TRBJ2-1	TGTGCCAGCAGTGAATTAGCGGGGATATACAATGAGCAGTTCTTC	CASSELAGIYNEQFF
NA	NA	TRBV5-1	TRBJ2-5	TGCGCCAACCCCGATAACAGGGACGAGACCCAGTACTTC	CANPDNRDETQYF
NA	NA	TRBV4-3	TRBJ1-4	TGCGCCAGCAGCCAAGATTCAGGCTCTAATGAAAAACTGTTTTTT	CASSQDSGSNEKLFF
TRBD1	few	TRBV30	TRBJ2-7	TGTGCCTGGACTCGGGACAGCCTCAGTAGTGGCTACGAGCAGTACTTC	CAWTRDSLSSGYEQYF
NA	NA	TRBV25-1	TRBJ2-5	TGTGCCAGCAGTAATCCCCTGGAGACCCAGTACTTC	CASSNPLETQYF
NA	NA	TRBV5-6	TRBJ1-2	TGTGCCAGCAGCTTGCGAGGGATAAACTATGGTGGCTACACCTTC	CASSLRGINYGGYTF
TRBD1	NA	TRBV27	TRBJ2-7	TGTGCCAGCAGTCTACTAGGGGACAGGGGGGACAACGAGCAGTACTTC	CASSLLGDRGDNEQYF
NA	NA	TRBV30	TRBJ2-5	TGTGCCTGGAGTGTACTCATGGAGACCCAGTACTTC	CAWSVLMETQYF
NA	NA	TRBV28	TRBJ2-7	TGTGCCAGCAGTTTATTCGGGGGGCTCAACGAGCAGTACTTC	CASSLFGGLNEQYF
NA	NA	TRBV7-2	TRBJ2-7	TGTGCCAGCAGCTTCACAGTGAGCTCCTACGAGCAGTACTTC	CASSFTVSSYEQYF
NA	NA	TRBV6-5	TRBJ2-7	TGTGCCAGCAGTTATGAGGGTGGAGGCTCCTACGAGCAGTACTTC	CASSYEGGGSYEQYF
TRBD2	few	TRBV6-5	TRBJ2-3	TGTGCCAGCAGGCGCGGGGGGACAGATACGCAGTATTTT	CASRRGGTDTQYF
TRBD2	NA	TRBV11-2	TRBJ2-5	TGTGCCAGCCAAGGATGGCCAGGGCTAGCGGGAGAGCGTGAGACCCAGTACTTC	CASQGWPGLAGERETQYF
NA	NA	TRBV4-1	TRBJ2-5	TGCGCCAGCAGCCGCCCAGACCAAGAGACCCAGTACTTC	CASSRPDQETQYF
TRBD1	NA	TRBV6-6	TRBJ1-1	TGTGCCAGCAGACCTGGGGCAGGGGGCTGGGGGGATGAAGCTTTCTTT	CASRPGAGGWGDEAFF
NA	few	TRBV27	TRBJ2-5	TGTGCCAGCAGGGGGGCAAACCAAGAGACCCAGTACTTC	CASRGANQETQYF
TRBD1	few	TRBV28	TRBJ2-7	TGTGCCAGCAGTCAGGACAGGTTCTACGAGCAGTACTTC	CASSQDRFYEQYF
TRBD2	NA	TRBV27	TRBJ2-1	TGTGCCAGCAGTACCCAGGGACTAGCGGGAGTTCCCTACAATGAGCAGTTCTTC	CASSTQGLAGVPYNEQFF
NA	NA	TRBV28	TRBJ2-7	TGTGCCAGCAGTCCCCGCGGCACTCCCTCCTACGAGCAGTACTTC	CASSPRGTPSYEQYF
TRBD2	NA	TRBV19	TRBJ2-1	TGTGCCAGTAGTTGGACTAGCGGAAGCTCCTACAATGAGCAGTTCTTC	CASSWTSGSSYNEQFF
NA	once	TRBV28	TRBJ2-7	TGTGCCAGCAGGGGGGGAGCCCGGCACGAGCAGTACTTC	CASRGGARHEQYF
NA	NA	TRBV7-2	TRBJ2-5	TGTGCCAGCAGCTTAGTATCGGGGCAAGAGACCCAGTACTTC	CASSLVSGQETQYF
NA	NA	TRBV14	TRBJ2-3	TGTGCCAGCAGCCGAAACCTAGCGCGGCTGGCAGATACGCAGTATTTT	CASSRNLARLADTQYF
NA	NA	TRBV7-6	TRBJ2-1	TGTGCCAGCGGACAGAAGCGGGGCGACTCCTACAATGAGCAGTTCTTC	CASGQKRGDSYNEQFF
NA	NA	TRBV5-1	TRBJ2-3	TGCGCCAGCAGCTTGCAGGGGCCCACAGATACGCAGTATTTT	CASSLQGPTDTQYF
NA	NA	TRBV4-1	TRBJ2-7	TGCGCCAGCAGCCAAGTTCAGGGGTCCTACGAGCAGTACTTC	CASSQVQGSYEQYF
TRBD1	NA	TRBV7-9	TRBJ1-2	TGTGCCAGCAGCCTCGGGACAGGTAGCATCGGCTACACCTTC	CASSLGTGSIGYTF
TRBD2	NA	TRBV5-6	TRBJ2-7	TGTGCCAGCAGCTTGGGCGGGGGCGAGCAGTACTTC	CASSLGGGEQYF